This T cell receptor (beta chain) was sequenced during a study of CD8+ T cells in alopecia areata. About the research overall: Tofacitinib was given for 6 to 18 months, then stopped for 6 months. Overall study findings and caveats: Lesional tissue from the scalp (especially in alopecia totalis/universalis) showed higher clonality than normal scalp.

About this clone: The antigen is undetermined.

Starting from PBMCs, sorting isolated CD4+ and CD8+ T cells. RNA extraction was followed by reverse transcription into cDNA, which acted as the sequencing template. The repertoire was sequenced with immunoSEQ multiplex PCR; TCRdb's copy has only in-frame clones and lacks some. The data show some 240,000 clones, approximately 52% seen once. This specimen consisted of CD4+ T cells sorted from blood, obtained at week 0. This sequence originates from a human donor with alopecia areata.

The CDR3 DNA reads as TGTGCCAGCAGTAAAGACAGGGGGCTGGACTATGGCTACACCTTC. Encoded protein: CASSKDRGLDYGYTF. This chain connects TRBV6-5 to TRBJ1-2; 10 positions match TRBD1. V dropped 5 bases and J dropped 3; count of bases not matched to a gene: 6. This CDR3 region has 15 residues. The V gene's germline CDR1 is MNHEY and CDR2 SVGAGI.